Presented here are 23 T cell receptor beta chains from one specimen sequenced in a study of cytomegalovirus exposure and HLA in healthy donors. PCR involved 60 Vbeta and 13 Jbeta primers. Produced via immunoSEQ multiplex PCR; TCRdb's table is partial and in-frame only. The sample holds around 130,000 clones, around 84% seen once. Sequencing input: PBMCs. These receptor sequences come from a man between 45 and 60 years old in good health and CMV-seronegative.

The chain has TRBV11-2 and TRBJ1-3; TRBD1 might be the D (6 bases). Germline CDR1 reads SGHAT; CDR2 reads FQNNGV. The CDR3 has 17 amino acids. V dropped 0 bases and J dropped 0 bases, with 12 bases sitting between them. DNA of the CDR3: TGTGCCAGCAGCTTAGATCGGACAGCCTTCTCTGGAAACACCATATATTTT. Its protein is CASSLDRTAFSGNTIYF.

This clone appeared once. J is TRBJ1-1 and V is TRBV6-5; 7 positions match TRBD1. V shed 4 bases and J 2 bases; nucleotides not matched to a gene: 10. The germline CDR1 and CDR2 sequences are MNHEY and SVGAGI. This CDR3 is 16 amino acids long. The chain's CDR3 is CASSSLLTGRNTEAFF. CDR3 bases: TGTGCCAGCAGTTCCCTCCTGACAGGGCGTAACACTGAAGCTTTCTTT.

The chain uses TRBV4-1 and TRBJ1-6, with TRBD1 matching over 7 bases. V shed 3 bases, J shed 4 bases, and the junction held 12 bases outside the gene matches. The CDR3 covers 18 residues. Germline loops: CDR1 MGHRA, CDR2 YSYEKL. The CDR3 here is CASSQGKGQSTYNSPLHF. The CDR3 DNA follows: TGCGCCAGCAGCCAGGGAAAGGGACAGTCTACTTATAATTCACCCCTCCACTTT.

This clone was counted between two and nine times. This chain uses TRBV6-1 with TRBJ2-2; the D gene is possibly TRBD2 (6 bases). CDR1 is MNHNS and CDR2 is SASEGT in the germline V gene. V gave up 2 bases and J gave up 3 bases, with 10 bases separating them. This CDR3 spans 15 amino acids. The CDR3: CASSEPGLHTGELFF. CDR3 DNA sequence: TGTGCCAGCAGTGAACCAGGACTACACACCGGGGAGCTGTTTTTT.

The chain combines TRBV4-1 with TRBJ2-5, with D unresolved. Germline V gene sequence: CDR1 MGHRA, CDR2 YSYEKL. This CDR3 comprises 12 residues. V was trimmed by 0 bases and J by 5 bases, leaving 4 bases between them. CDR3: CASSQEAETQYF. The CDR3 DNA reads as TGCGCCAGCAGCCAAGAAGCGGAGACCCAGTACTTC.

The rearrangement joins TRBV30 to TRBJ1-5, with D tentatively TRBD1 (5 bases). V was trimmed by 1 base and J by 3 bases, leaving 10 bases between them. The CDR3 contains 14 residues. Germline CDR1 is GTSNPN and CDR2 is SVGIG (reference sequence). The chain's CDR3 is CAWSAGTINQPQHF. Here the CDR3 DNA reads TGTGCCTGGAGTGCCGGGACTATCAATCAGCCCCAGCATTTT.

V gene TRBV5-8 combines with J gene TRBJ2-1; 13 bases fit TRBD2. CDR3 size: 16 residues. Germline V lookup: CDR1 SGHTS, CDR2 YDEGEE. V was clipped by 4 bases and J by 3 bases; unmatched bases: 4. Here the CDR3 reads CASSVGLAGIYNEQFF. The CDR3 bases are TGTGCCAGCAGCGTGGGACTAGCGGGGATCTACAATGAGCAGTTCTTC.

CDR3 in amino acids: CASSPGGASSYNEQFF. In DNA, the CDR3 is TGCGCCAGCAGCCCCGGGGGGGCTAGCTCCTACAATGAGCAGTTCTTC. The V and J genes are TRBV5-1 and TRBJ2-1, with 8 bases lining up with TRBD2. J was trimmed by 0 bases and V by 4 bases; bases with no gene match: 6. CDR3 length equals 16 residues. Germline V CDR1 and CDR2: SGHRS, YFSETQ.

The chain joins TRBV19 to TRBJ2-7; TRBD1 matches at 8 bases. The J segment lost 2 bases and the V segment lost 3 bases, leaving 6 bases of the junction unmatched. Germline V gives CDR1 LNHDA, CDR2 SQIVND (reference sequence). This CDR3 is 15 amino acids long. This chain's CDR3 is CASSISSGQAYEQYF. The CDR3 DNA is TGTGCCAGTAGTATCAGTTCGGGACAGGCCTACGAGCAGTACTTC.

The chain has TRBV6-5 and TRBJ1-1; the match to TRBD1 covers 7 bases. The germline gives CDR1 MNHEY, CDR2 SVGAGI. This CDR3 has 16 residues. V shed 2 bases, J shed 4 bases, and the junction held 10 bases outside the gene matches. CDR3 sequence (DNA): TGTGCCAGCAGTTACCGAGGCAGGGGGTGGAGCACTGAAGCTTTCTTT. Amino acid sequence: CASSYRGRGWSTEAFF.

The V call is TRBV4-3, the J call TRBJ1-6; TRBD1 matches at 7 bases. The V gene's germline CDR1 is LGHNA and CDR2 YSLEER. V was pared by 2 bases and J by 9 bases, with 13 bases of the junction left unmatched. This CDR3 has 17 amino acids. The CDR3 loop reads CASSQMDRTRVGSPLHF. The DNA for the CDR3 is TGCGCCAGCAGCCAAATGGACAGGACAAGGGTAGGTTCACCCCTCCACTTT.

This clone came up once. The genes are TRBV19 and TRBJ1-5, with 9 nucleotides matching TRBD1. Germline CDR1 reads LNHDA; CDR2 reads SQIVND (reference sequence). The CDR3 runs 18 residues. V gave up 4 bases and J gave up 0 bases; unmatched junction bases: 10. The CDR3 region has the DNA TGTGCCAGTAGTAACCGGGACAGGGACTTTTATAGCAATCAGCCCCAGCATTTT. This gives the protein CASSNRDRDFYSNQPQHF.

The chain is built from TRBV2 and TRBJ1-1; possible D gene TRBD1, 5 bases. The CDR3 runs to 15 residues. CDR1 is SNHLY and CDR2 is FYNNEI in the germline V gene. V shed 6 bases and J shed 2 bases, with 16 bases lying between them. The chain's CDR3 is CASSLGGDGNTEAFF. The CDR3 DNA is TGTGCCAGCAGCCTGGGGGGGGACGGAAACACTGAAGCTTTCTTT.

The CDR3 protein is CASSYSAGNRAEAFF. CDR3 bases: TGTGCCAGCAGTTACTCGGCGGGGAATAGGGCTGAAGCTTTCTTT. The chain joins TRBV6-6 to TRBJ1-1, with D unresolved. The CDR3 runs 15 residues. Germline V CDR1 and CDR2: MNHNY, SVGAGI (reference sequence). V was pared by 0 bases and J by 6 bases, with 14 bases between.

This clone was seen a few times. The V gene is TRBV10-3, the J gene TRBJ1-1; 9 nucleotides agree with TRBD1. CDR1 and CDR2 (germline): ENHRY, SYGVKD. This CDR3 has 13 amino acids. V shed 9 bases, J shed 1 base, and the junction held 3 bases outside the gene matches. The DNA of the CDR3 is TGTGCCATTTGGGGACAGGGGAACACTGAAGCTTTCTTT. It codes for CAIWGQGNTEAFF.

This chain links TRBV9 with TRBJ2-3; 7 bases align to TRBD1. CDR1 is SGDLS and CDR2 is YYNGEE in the germline V gene. The CDR3 runs to 13 residues. The V segment lost 4 bases and the J segment 10 bases; nucleotides outside the gene matches: 9. The CDR3 spells CASSPEGAGAQYF. Written as DNA, the CDR3 is TGTGCCAGCAGCCCCGAGGGGGCAGGGGCGCAGTATTTT.

The J gene is TRBJ2-7, the V gene TRBV14, with D tentatively TRBD1 (5 bases). The CDR3 loop spans 13 amino acids. From germline, CDR1 is SGHDN and CDR2 FVKESK. Deletions cut 4 bases from V and 4 bases from J, with 11 bases between. CDR3 nucleotide sequence: TGTGCCAGCAGCCCCACGACAGTTTACGAGCAGTACTTC. Its protein is CASSPTTVYEQYF.

This clone has only one observation. The V and J genes are TRBV2 and TRBJ1-1; 7 bases are a match to TRBD1. V shed 6 bases, J shed 3 bases, and the junction held 4 bases outside the gene matches. Germline CDR1 reads SNHLY; CDR2 reads FYNNEI. The CDR3 has 13 residues. The CDR3 is CASREGAYTEAFF. CDR3 sequence (DNA): TGTGCCAGCAGGGAGGGGGCGTACACTGAAGCTTTCTTT.

The V gene is TRBV6-5, the J gene TRBJ2-3; 10 bases line up with TRBD1. V lost 5 bases and J lost 4; bases outside the gene matches: 3. There are 14 residues in the CDR3. CDR1 is MNHEY, CDR2 SVGAGI, per germline. The CDR3 region is CASSDRGRADTQYF. The CDR3 DNA reads as TGTGCCAGCAGTGACAGGGGGCGTGCAGATACGCAGTATTTT.

The rearrangement uses TRBV9 and TRBJ2-5, with a weak D call TRBD1 (5 bases). Between the trimmed V and J ends, which lost 4 bases and 5 bases, there was a span of 12 bases. CDR1 is SGDLS, CDR2 YYNGEE, per germline. The length of the CDR3 is 13 residues. The CDR3 sequence is CASSSRTLETQYF. In nucleotides, the CDR3 is TGTGCCAGCAGCTCGCGGACACTCGAGACCCAGTACTTC.

This chain connects TRBV4-3 to TRBJ1-3; 10 bases agree with TRBD1. The length of the CDR3 is 16 residues. The trim removed 3 bases at V and 0 bases at J, leaving 2 bases unmatched. Germline V lookup: CDR1 LGHNA, CDR2 YSLEER. CDR3 in amino acids: CASSQGQGLSGNTIYF. CDR3 DNA: TGCGCCAGCAGCCAGGGACAGGGGCTCTCTGGAAACACCATATATTTT.

The V call is TRBV4-2, the J call TRBJ1-2, with D perhaps TRBD1 (5 bases). V dropped 1 base and J dropped 4 bases, with 13 bases sitting between them. Germline V gives CDR1 LGHNA, CDR2 YNFKEQ. The CDR3 runs to 15 residues. CDR3 bases: TGTGCCAGCAGCCAAGGATCAGGGAGGGTCTATGGCTACACCTTC. It encodes CASSQGSGRVYGYTF.

The chain combines TRBV2 with TRBJ1-1, with 8 bases identical to TRBD1. The CDR3 has 13 residues. The V and J ends lost 7 bases and 4 bases, in that order; junction bases with no gene match: 5. Per germline, CDR1 SNHLY and CDR2 FYNNEI. The CDR3 here is CASTKDRGTEAFF. The CDR3, as DNA: TGTGCCAGCACCAAAGACAGGGGCACTGAAGCTTTCTTT.